This TCR beta chain was profiled in a study of cytomegalovirus exposure and HLA in healthy donors. Study observations and caveats: Donor immune exposure was known only as CMV serostatus. According to reports, the classifier identified cytomegalovirus status with high specificity and sensitivity.

A word on this clone: Its antigen is unknown.

The PCR had 60 Vbeta and 13 Jbeta primers. Assay used: immunoSEQ multiplex PCR; TCRdb lists only in-frame clones, some missing. The table includes 210,000 or so clones, roughly 80% detected once. This CDR3 is 13 amino acids long. V lost 2 bases, J lost 2 bases, and 7 bases lay in between. CDR1 is SGHRS, CDR2 YFSETQ, per germline. The chain combines TRBV5-1 with TRBJ1-2; D unclear. Sequenced sample: PBMCs. The source is a girl under 18 in good health and CMV-seronegative. CDR3 sequence (DNA): TGCGCCAGCAGCTTCTCCGAGAACTATGGCTACACCTTC. Translated, it gives CASSFSENYGYTF. The full variable domain, in which reference TRBV5-1 and TRBJ1-2 provide the parts outside the CDR3, is KAGVTQTPRYLIKTRGQQVTLSCSPISGHRSVSWYQQTPGQGLQFLFEYFSETQRNKGNFPGRFSGRQFSNSRSEMNVSTLELGDSALYLCASSFSENYGYTFGSGTRLTVV.